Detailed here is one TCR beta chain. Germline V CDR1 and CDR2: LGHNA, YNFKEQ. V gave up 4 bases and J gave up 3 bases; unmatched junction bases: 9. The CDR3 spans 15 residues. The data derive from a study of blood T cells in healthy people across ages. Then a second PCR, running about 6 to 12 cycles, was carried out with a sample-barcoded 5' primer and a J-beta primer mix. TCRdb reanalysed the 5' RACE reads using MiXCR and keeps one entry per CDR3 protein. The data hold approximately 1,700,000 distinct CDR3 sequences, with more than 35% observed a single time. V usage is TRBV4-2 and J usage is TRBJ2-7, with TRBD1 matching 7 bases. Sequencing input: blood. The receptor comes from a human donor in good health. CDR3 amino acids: CASSPIGQDSYEQYF. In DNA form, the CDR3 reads TGTGCCAGCAGCCCGATTGGACAGGACAGCTACGAGCAGTACTTC.